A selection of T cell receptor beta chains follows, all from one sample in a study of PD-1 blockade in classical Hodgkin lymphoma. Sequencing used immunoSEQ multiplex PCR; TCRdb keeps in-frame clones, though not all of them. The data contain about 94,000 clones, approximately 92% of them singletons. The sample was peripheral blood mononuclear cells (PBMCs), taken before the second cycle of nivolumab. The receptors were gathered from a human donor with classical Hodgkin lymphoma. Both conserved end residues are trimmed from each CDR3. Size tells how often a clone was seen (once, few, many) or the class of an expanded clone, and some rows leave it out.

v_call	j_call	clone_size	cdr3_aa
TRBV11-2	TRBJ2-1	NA	ASSLLETSDSYNEQF
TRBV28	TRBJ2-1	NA	ASSSRTAYNEQF
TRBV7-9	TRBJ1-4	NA	ASSSTRTGDNEKLF
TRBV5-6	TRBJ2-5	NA	ASSLAETQY
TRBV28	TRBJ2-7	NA	ASIRSATYEQY
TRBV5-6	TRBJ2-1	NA	ASSLEVWGDSSYNEQF
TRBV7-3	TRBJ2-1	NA	ASSAQGHLNNEQF
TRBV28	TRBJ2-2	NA	ASIPTGKNTGELF
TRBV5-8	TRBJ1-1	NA	ASSLVGGTTEAF
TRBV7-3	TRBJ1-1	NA	ASSLLAQGTEAF
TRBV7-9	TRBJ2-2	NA	ASSPRGGPNTGELF
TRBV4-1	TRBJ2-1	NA	ASSQDPRGYYNEQF
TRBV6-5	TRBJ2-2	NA	ASSYSQAPGELF
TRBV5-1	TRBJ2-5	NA	ASSPPTGIETQY
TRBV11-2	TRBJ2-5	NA	ASSTARRTQETQY
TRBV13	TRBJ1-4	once	ASSLDRGHEKLF
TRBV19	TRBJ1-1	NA	ASSIEGTANTEAF
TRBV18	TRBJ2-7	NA	ASSPNGATYEQY
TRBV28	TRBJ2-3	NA	ASRILALSEGTQY
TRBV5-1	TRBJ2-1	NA	ASSLNLGNEQF
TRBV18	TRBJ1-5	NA	ASSPPGMGPQH
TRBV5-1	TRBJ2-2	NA	ASSLTGTPNTGELF
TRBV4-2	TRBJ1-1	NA	ASSQDRGGPNTEAF
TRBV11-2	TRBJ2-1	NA	ASSPSRGEVSYNEQF
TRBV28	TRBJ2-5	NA	ASSLAGSTGGTQY
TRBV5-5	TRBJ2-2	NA	ASSSQVSGELF
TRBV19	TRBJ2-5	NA	ASSIVPLAGAFETQY
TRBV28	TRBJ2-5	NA	ASTVLPTRGYRETQY
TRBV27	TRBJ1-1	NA	ASSLTGRTEAF
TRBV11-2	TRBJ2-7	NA	ASSLDRFKGDQY
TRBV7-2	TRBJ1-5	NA	ASSSQGSNQPQH
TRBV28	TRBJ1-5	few	ASSLATGDQPQH
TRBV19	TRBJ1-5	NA	ASQDRGQVQPQH
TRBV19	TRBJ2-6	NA	ASSIQGPGANVLT
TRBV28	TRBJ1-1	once	ASSLGLGSTEAF